This record looks at one T cell receptor (beta chain) sequence and its context. The record originates from a study of blood T cell repertoires in COVID-19. The wider study: Collection of acute and convalescent COVID-19 samples took place in the United States, Italy and Spain. PBMCs, B-cell-depleted T cells, or T cells provided the cDNA or gDNA that made up the material.

The germline CDR1 and CDR2 sequences are MGHRA and YSYEKL. The CDR3 spans 16 residues. The V and J ends lost 0 bases and 4 bases, in that order; junction bases with no gene match: 4. The method was immunoSEQ multiplex PCR; TCRdb's version includes in-frame clones alone and lacks a portion of them. The repertoire holds a few hundred thousand clones, with nearly 90% as singletons. This sequence originates from a young woman who had been exposed to COVID-19. V is TRBV4-1 and J is TRBJ1-1; TRBD1 aligns across 11 bases. Sequencing used PBMCs or T cells enriched from blood (not recorded which). CDR3 in DNA: TGCGCCAGCAGCCAAGAAAGTGGGACAGGGGGCACTGAAGCTTTCTTT. This gives the protein CASSQESGTGGTEAFF.